The TCR beta chain described here comes from a study of blood T cell repertoires in COVID-19. The CDR3 sequence is 19 residues long. Germline trimming cut 2 bases from V and 0 bases from J; bases unmatched to any gene: 9. Germline CDR1 and CDR2: MDHEN and SYDVKM. Method: immunoSEQ multiplex PCR; TCRdb's copy keeps in-frame clones and lacks some. The sample gives more than 300,000 clones, around 87% of which show up once; 0.8% to 1.3% is in the top ten. This sequence originates from a woman in her 40s with COVID-19, enrolled during active disease. Sequencing used peripheral blood. The V call is TRBV28, the J call TRBJ2-1; 11 bases agree with TRBD2. This CDR3 is CASSLPSLTSGSSYNEQFF. CDR3 DNA: TGTGCCAGCAGTTTACCCTCATTAACTAGCGGGAGCTCCTACAATGAGCAGTTCTTC.